The next 11 T cell receptor beta chains were all read from a single sample in a study of blood T cell repertoires in COVID-19. Method: immunoSEQ multiplex PCR; TCRdb's copy keeps in-frame clones and lacks some. The sample carries about 35,000 clones, around 85% recorded once. Sequencing was carried out using peripheral blood. These receptors all come from a man aged 55 to 70 with active or convalescent COVID-19.

J is TRBJ2-1 and V is TRBV9, with D perhaps TRBD1 (6 bases). This CDR3 is built from 14 residues. Germline assignment: CDR1 SGDLS and CDR2 YYNGEE. V lost 1 base and J lost 3, with 8 bases in between. The CDR3, as DNA: TGTGCCAGCAGCGTATGGGACATCTACAATGAGCAGTTCTTC. It specifies CASSVWDIYNEQFF. Based on the CDR3 plus reference TRBV9 and TRBJ2-1, the full variable domain is DSGVTQTPKHLITATGQRVTLRCSPRSGDLSVYWYQQSLDQGLQFLIQYYNGEERAKGNILERFSAQQFPDLHSELNLSSLELGDSALYFCASSVWDIYNEQFFGPGTRLTVL.

This clone appeared a few times. V is TRBV6-1 and J is TRBJ2-7, with TRBD1 identical over 12 bases. Trimming took 1 base from V and 5 from J; bases not matched to a gene: 12. This CDR3 is built from 18 residues. CDR1 MNHNS and CDR2 SASEGT come from the germline V gene. CDR3 sequence (DNA): TGTGCCAGCAGTGAAGTAGGCTGGGGACAGGGGGCAGTACACGAGCAGTACGTC. Protein product: CASSEVGWGQGAVHEQYV.

CDR3 coding DNA: TGCGCCAGCAGCTTTGGGGGCTCTAATTCACCCCTCCACTTT. Its translation: CASSFGGSNSPLHF. The rearrangement uses TRBV5-1 and TRBJ1-6; weak D call: TRBD1 (6 bases). V gave up 2 bases and J gave up 6 bases, with 9 bases separating them. Germline CDR1 and CDR2: SGHRS and YFSETQ. The CDR3 length is 14 residues.

V usage is TRBV6-5 and J usage is TRBJ2-3, with 8 bases aligning to TRBD2. This CDR3 comprises 16 residues. Per germline, CDR1 MNHEY and CDR2 SVGAGI. V trimming: 3 bases; J trimming: 4 bases; junction bases outside the gene matches: 9. Written as DNA, the CDR3 is TGTGCCAGCAGTTATAGGCGGGGGGCGGTCGCAGATACGCAGTATTTT. This sequence encodes CASSYRRGAVADTQYF.

J is TRBJ1-4 and V is TRBV5-4; D gene unclear. CDR3 length equals 15 residues. Trimming cost V 2 bases and J 5 bases, with 13 bases left between them. Looked up from germline, CDR1 is SGHNT and CDR2 is YYREEE (reference sequence). In DNA, the CDR3 is TGTGCCAGCAGCTTAGGGAGGGCATCAAATGAAAAACTGTTTTTT. Its translation is CASSLGRASNEKLFF.

The V call is TRBV28, the J call TRBJ1-3; D is unresolved. Trimming took off 3 bases at V and 5 bases at J, with 14 bases between the two ends. The CDR3 is 15 residues long. Germline V gene data show CDR1 as MDHEN and CDR2 as SYDVKM. In nucleotides, the CDR3 is TGTGCCAGCAGTTTTTTTTCCGGAGGGCGAAACACCATATATTTT. Protein product: CASSFFSGGRNTIYF.

This clone was detected a few times. The chain combines TRBV10-2 with TRBJ1-2, with D maybe TRBD1 (6 bases). Per germline, CDR1 WSHSY and CDR2 SAAADI. V was clipped by 5 bases and J by 4 bases, with 11 bases between them. The CDR3 runs to 13 residues. The chain's CDR3 is CASSTGSGYGYTF. The CDR3 bases are TGCGCCAGCAGTACAGGGTCGGGCTATGGCTACACCTTC.

The gene calls are TRBV2 and TRBJ2-2; 7 nucleotides agree with TRBD1. V shed 7 bases and J 2 bases; nucleotides not matched to a gene: 7. Looked up from germline, CDR1 is SNHLY and CDR2 is FYNNEI. The CDR3 is made up of 15 amino acids. The CDR3 reads CASKRDSPNTGELFF. CDR3 DNA: TGTGCCAGCAAACGGGACAGTCCTAACACCGGGGAGCTGTTTTTT.

V usage is TRBV9 and J usage is TRBJ1-5; D call uncertain. The CDR3 sequence is 15 residues long. V lost 0 bases to trimming and J lost 6 bases, with 13 bases between them. From germline, CDR1 is SGDLS and CDR2 YYNGEE. CDR3 bases: TGTGCCAGCAGCGTAGGAGGAGGGTGGGGTCAGCCCCAGCATTTT. This codes for CASSVGGGWGQPQHF.

This sequence joins TRBV6-2 or TRBV6-3 and TRBJ1-1; 7 nucleotides line up with TRBD1. This CDR3 has 18 amino acids. The V and J ends lost 2 bases and 0 bases, in that order; junction bases with no gene match: 12. CDR1 is MNHEY and CDR2 is SVGEGT in the germline V gene. The CDR3 DNA is TGTGCCAGCAGTTACGGTGTTGGGACAGCGAGATTGAACACTGAAGCTTTCTTT. It codes for CASSYGVGTARLNTEAFF.

V is TRBV11-2 and J is TRBJ1-2, with 12 bases matching TRBD1. The CDR3 has 16 residues. V dropped 2 bases and J dropped 8; count of bases not matched to a gene: 9. Germline V gene lookup returns CDR1 SGHAT and CDR2 FQNNGV. CDR3 sequence (DNA): TGTGCCAGCAGCTTAAAAGGGACAGGGGGCTACCGCGGCTACACCTTC. The encoded protein is CASSLKGTGGYRGYTF.